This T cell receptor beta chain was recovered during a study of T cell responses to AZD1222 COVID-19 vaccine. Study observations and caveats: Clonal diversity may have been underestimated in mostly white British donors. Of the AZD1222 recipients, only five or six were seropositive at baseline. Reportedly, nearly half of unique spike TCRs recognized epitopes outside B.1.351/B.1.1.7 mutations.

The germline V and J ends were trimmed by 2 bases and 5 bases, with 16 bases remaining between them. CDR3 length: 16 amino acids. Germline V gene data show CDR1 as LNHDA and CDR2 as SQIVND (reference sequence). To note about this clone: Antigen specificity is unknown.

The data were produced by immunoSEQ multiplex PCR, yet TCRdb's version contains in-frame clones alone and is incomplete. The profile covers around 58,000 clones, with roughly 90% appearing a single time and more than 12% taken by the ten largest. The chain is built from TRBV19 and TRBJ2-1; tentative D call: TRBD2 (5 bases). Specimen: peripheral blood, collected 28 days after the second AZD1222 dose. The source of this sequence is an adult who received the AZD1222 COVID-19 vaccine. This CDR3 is CASSITPSFGNNEQFF. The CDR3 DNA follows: TGTGCCAGTAGTATAACCCCCTCCTTCGGGAACAATGAGCAGTTCTTC.